These 12 T cell receptor beta chains came from one sample sequenced in a study of T cells in Graves' hyperthyroidism and ophthalmopathy. It was RNA transcripts that yielded the amplified TCR beta CDR3 regions. A first-round RT-PCR of the TCR CDR3 used the HTBI primer set. TCRdb fed the multiplex PCR reads into MiXCR, producing one record per CDR3 protein. The sample records a few hundred thousand distinct CDR3 sequences, roughly 13% being singletons. Sequenced input: blood. These receptors came from a woman younger than 35 with Graves' hyperthyroidism.

V is TRBV6-5 and J is TRBJ1-6, with TRBD1 matching over 9 bases. The ends lost 2 bases at V and 7 bases at J; junction bases unmatched: 6. Germline V gene sequence: CDR1 MNHEY, CDR2 SVGAGI. This CDR3 is built from 16 residues. The CDR3 loop reads CASSYGVQGANSPLHF. CDR3 DNA: TGTGCCAGCAGTTACGGGGTACAGGGGGCAAATTCACCCCTCCACTTT.

This clonotype was recorded at least ten times. This chain joins TRBV30 and TRBJ2-2; the D gene is possibly TRBD1 (6 bases). CDR1 and CDR2 from the germline V gene are GTSNPN and SVGIG (reference sequence). This CDR3 has 14 residues. The V and J ends lost 8 bases and 2 bases respectively, with 15 bases between them. The CDR3 protein is CAVGQFPNTGELFF. CDR3 bases: TGTGCCGTCGGACAGTTTCCAAACACCGGGGAGCTGTTTTTT.

The CDR3 reads CATKGTPTGELFF. The CDR3 DNA reads as TGTGCCACCAAAGGCACCCCGACCGGGGAGCTGTTTTTT. J is TRBJ2-2 and V is TRBV24-1; no reliable D call. This CDR3 is 13 amino acids long. Germline V gene data show CDR1 as KGHDR and CDR2 as SFDVKD. The germline V and J ends were trimmed by 8 bases and 5 bases, with 11 bases remaining between them.

At least ten counts were recorded for this clonotype. J is TRBJ1-5 and V is TRBV28; D unresolved. CDR3 length equals 13 residues. V dropped 5 bases and J dropped 7 bases, with 12 bases sitting between them. Germline V gene data show CDR1 as MDHEN and CDR2 as SYDVKM. CDR3 in amino acids: CASSRTLWQPQHF. CDR3 sequence (DNA): TGTGCCAGCAGTAGGACGTTGTGGCAGCCCCAGCATTTT.

This clonotype showed up many times. The chain joins TRBV7-2 to TRBJ2-7, with 7 bases aligning to TRBD1. CDR1 is SGHTA, CDR2 FQGNSA, per germline. V trimming: 3 bases; J trimming: 3 bases; junction bases outside the gene matches: 5. The CDR3 is 14 amino acids. CDR3 DNA sequence: TGTGCCAGCAGCTTCGACAGGGAGCACTACGAGCAGTACTTC. As protein: CASSFDREHYEQYF.

This clonotype was recorded once. The gene calls are TRBV30 and TRBJ2-2; D may match TRBD1 or TRBD2 (6 bases each). The germline V gene has CDR1 GTSNPN and CDR2 SVGIG (reference sequence). The CDR3 length is 15 residues. Trimming took 1 base from V and 6 from J, leaving 15 bases between them. The CDR3 DNA sequence: TGTGCCTGGAGTGGCCTTGGGGGGCTGTCCGGGGAGCTGTTTTTT. Its translation is CAWSGLGGLSGELFF.

The chain joins TRBV6-5 to TRBJ1-2; tentative D call: TRBD1 (6 bases). This CDR3 has 18 amino acids. The V gene lost 0 bases and the J gene lost 5 bases, with 22 bases spanning the gap. CDR1 is MNHEY, CDR2 SVGAGI, per germline. This CDR3 reads CASSYSRHRWGGGYGYTF. The CDR3 DNA reads TGTGCCAGCAGTTACTCGAGGCACAGGTGGGGAGGGGGTTATGGCTACACCTTC.

The chain combines TRBV2 with TRBJ1-2; no reliable D call. The CDR3 totals 14 residues. Germline values: CDR1 SNHLY, CDR2 FYNNEI. V was shortened by 5 bases and J by 5 bases, with 15 bases between the two germline ends. Here the CDR3 DNA reads TGTGCCAGCAGTCCCGACCCCGGAGGTTATGGCTACACCTTC. Its protein is CASSPDPGGYGYTF.

This clonotype was counted many times. This chain links TRBV20-1 with TRBJ1-2; TRBD1 matches 8 bases. After removal of 5 bases from V and 2 bases from J, the junction contained 4 bases not matched to a gene. The germline V gene has CDR1 DFQATT and CDR2 SNEGSKA (reference sequence). CDR3 length equals 13 residues. The CDR3 region is CSAARQGNYGYTF. DNA for the CDR3: TGCAGTGCTGCCCGACAGGGGAACTATGGCTACACCTTC.

On this clonotype: This may be a read error, as it is one base from a much larger clone. The gene calls are TRBV3-1 and TRBJ2-3; tentatively, D is TRBD1 or TRBD2 (6 bases each). This CDR3 is built from 15 residues. CDR1 is LGHDT, CDR2 YNNKEL, per germline (reference sequence). V shed 5 bases and J shed 3 bases, with 15 bases lying between them. The DNA for the CDR3 is TGTGCCAGCAGCGAAAGGGGGGAGAGTACAGATACGCAGTATTTT. It codes for CASSERGESTDTQYF.

This clonotype has just a few counts. The CDR3, as DNA: TGCGCCAGCAGCTTGGGTACAGGGACGAACACCGGGGAGCTGTTTTTT. Encoded protein: CASSLGTGTNTGELFF. The chain joins TRBV5-1 to TRBJ2-2; tentatively, D is TRBD1 (6 bases). The CDR3 is 16 amino acids. Germline V lookup: CDR1 SGHRS, CDR2 YFSETQ. Trimming took 0 bases from V and 0 from J, leaving 9 bases between them.

This clonotype showed up many times. The chain recombines TRBV5-8 with TRBJ2-7; possibly TRBD1 for D (6 bases). The V end was cut by 4 bases, the J end by 5 bases, with 16 bases between. The germline CDR1 and CDR2 sequences are SGHTS and YDEGEE. This CDR3 contains 14 residues. The CDR3 here is CASSPDVGAHEQYF. The CDR3 DNA follows: TGTGCCAGCAGCCCGGATGTGGGGGCCCACGAGCAGTACTTC.